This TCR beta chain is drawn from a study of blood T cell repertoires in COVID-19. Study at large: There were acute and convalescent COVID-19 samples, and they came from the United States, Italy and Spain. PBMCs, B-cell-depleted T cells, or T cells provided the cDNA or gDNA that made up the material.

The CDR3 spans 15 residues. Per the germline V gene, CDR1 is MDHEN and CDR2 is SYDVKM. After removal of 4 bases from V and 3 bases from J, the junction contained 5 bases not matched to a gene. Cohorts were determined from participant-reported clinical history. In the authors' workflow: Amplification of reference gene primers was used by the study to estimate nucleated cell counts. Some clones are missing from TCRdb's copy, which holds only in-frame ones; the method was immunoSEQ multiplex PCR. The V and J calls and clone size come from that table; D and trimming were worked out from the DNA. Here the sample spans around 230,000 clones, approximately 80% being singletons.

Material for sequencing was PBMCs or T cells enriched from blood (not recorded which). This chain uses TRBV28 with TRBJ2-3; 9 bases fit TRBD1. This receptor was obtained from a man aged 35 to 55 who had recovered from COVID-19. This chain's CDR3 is CASSSPGQGTDTQYF. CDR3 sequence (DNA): TGTGCCAGCAGTTCGCCCGGACAGGGGACAGATACGCAGTATTTT. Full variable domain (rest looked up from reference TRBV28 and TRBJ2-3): DVKVTQSSRYLVKRTGEKVFLECVQDMDHENMFWYRQDPGLGLRLIYFSYDVKMKEKGDIPEGYSVSREKKERFSLILESASTNQTSMYLCASSSPGQGTDTQYFGPGTRLTVL.